This TCR beta chain was recovered during a study of Graves' ophthalmopathy and Graves' hyperthyroidism. Study background: Investigators collected peripheral blood at initial diagnosis, before any treatment was given.

TCR beta CDR3 amplification used RNA transcripts. In the first round, RT-PCR was carried out with HTBI primers, and a multiplex PCR formed the second round. TCRdb passed the multiplex PCR reads through MiXCR, listing each CDR3 protein once. The sample comprises 52,000 or so distinct CDR3 sequences, around 50% of which are singletons, and approximately 4.8% rests with the top ten. In germline, CDR1 is MNHEY, CDR2 SVGAGI. The CDR3 totals 14 residues. Trimming cost V 5 bases and J 5 bases, with 15 bases left between them. Moderate-to-severe activity, with CAS ≥3, NOSPECS ≥4 and duration under 3 months, characterized the donors with ophthalmopathy. Patients were excluded if they had other autoimmune diseases or uncontrolled infections, and likewise if pregnancy or lactation applied. The diagnostic workup employed clinical symptoms, serum thyroxine, TRAb, thyroid ultrasound and orbital computed tomography.

Sequencing used peripheral blood. The rearrangement uses TRBV6-5 and TRBJ1-1; D not resolved. This clonotype originated in an adult woman with Graves' ophthalmopathy. CDR3 region: CASSLSRAETEAFF. Written as DNA, the CDR3 is TGTGCCAGCAGTCTATCTCGGGCAGAGACTGAAGCTTTCTTT.